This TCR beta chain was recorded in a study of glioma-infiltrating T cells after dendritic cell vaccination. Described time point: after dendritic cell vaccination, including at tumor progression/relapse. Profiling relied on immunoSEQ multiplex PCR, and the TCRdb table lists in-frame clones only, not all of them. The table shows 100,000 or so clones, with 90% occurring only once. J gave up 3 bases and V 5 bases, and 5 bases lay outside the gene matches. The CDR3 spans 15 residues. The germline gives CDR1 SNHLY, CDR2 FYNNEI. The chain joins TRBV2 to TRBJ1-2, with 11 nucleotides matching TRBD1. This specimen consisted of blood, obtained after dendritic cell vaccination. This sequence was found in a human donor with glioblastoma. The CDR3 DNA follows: TGTGCCAGCAGTCTGGGACAGGGGGGTCACTATGGCTACACCTTC. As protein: CASSLGQGGHYGYTF.